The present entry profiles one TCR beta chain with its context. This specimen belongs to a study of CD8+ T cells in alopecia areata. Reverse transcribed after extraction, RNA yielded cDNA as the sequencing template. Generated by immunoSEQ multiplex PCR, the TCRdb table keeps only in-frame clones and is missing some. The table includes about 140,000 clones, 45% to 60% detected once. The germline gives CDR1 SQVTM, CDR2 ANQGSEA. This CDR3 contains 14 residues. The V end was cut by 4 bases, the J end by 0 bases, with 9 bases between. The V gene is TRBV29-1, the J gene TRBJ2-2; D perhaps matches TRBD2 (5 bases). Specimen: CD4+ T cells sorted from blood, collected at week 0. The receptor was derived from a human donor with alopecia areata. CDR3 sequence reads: CSVARGTNTGELFF. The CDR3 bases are TGCAGCGTTGCTCGAGGGACGAACACCGGGGAGCTGTTTTTT.